This paragraph reports one T cell receptor beta chain. Its cognate antigen is unknown. The entry originates in a study of OX40 agonist ivuxolimab in advanced cancers. Study context: Dose-escalation patients suffered from hepatocellular carcinoma, melanoma, renal cell or head and neck cancer. The group had a mean age of about 60 years, ranged from roughly 23 to 90, and was roughly 80% male.

Data came from immunoSEQ multiplex PCR; TCRdb stores just in-frame clones and leaves some out. Among 55,000 to 65,000 clones listed, about 82% were seen once. The germline CDR1 and CDR2 sequences are SNHLY and FYNNEI. V was cut by 6 bases and J by 0 bases, with 8 bases left in between. The CDR3 spans 13 residues. General observations from the study: Expansion of clones was among the lowest in partial responders at 0.1-3.0 mg/kg.

The V gene is TRBV2, the J gene TRBJ1-1; D remains ambiguous. The origin of this receptor is an adult with an advanced solid tumor such as melanoma, head and neck, liver or kidney cancer. This sample comprised CD4+ or CD8+ T cells sorted from blood, obtained in a trial of the OX40 agonist ivuxolimab. The CDR3 sequence is CASSRVMNTEAFF. The CDR3 nucleotides are TGTGCCAGCAGCCGGGTCATGAACACTGAAGCTTTCTTT.